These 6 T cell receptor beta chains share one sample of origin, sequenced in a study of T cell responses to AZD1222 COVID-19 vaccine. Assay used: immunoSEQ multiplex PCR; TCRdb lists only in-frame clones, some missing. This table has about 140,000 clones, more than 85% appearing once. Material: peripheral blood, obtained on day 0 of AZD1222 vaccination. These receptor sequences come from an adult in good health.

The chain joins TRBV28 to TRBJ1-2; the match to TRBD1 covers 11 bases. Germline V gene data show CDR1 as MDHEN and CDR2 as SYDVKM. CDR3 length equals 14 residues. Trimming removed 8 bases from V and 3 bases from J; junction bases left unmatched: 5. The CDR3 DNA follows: TGTGCCAGCGCGGGACAGGGGGTATACTATGGCTACACCTTC. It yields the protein CASAGQGVYYGYTF.

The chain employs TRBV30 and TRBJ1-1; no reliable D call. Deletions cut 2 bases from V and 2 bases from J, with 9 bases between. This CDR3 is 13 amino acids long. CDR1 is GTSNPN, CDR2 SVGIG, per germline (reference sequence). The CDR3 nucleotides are TGTGCCTGGAGTTGGCAGACAAACACTGAAGCTTTCTTT. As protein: CAWSWQTNTEAFF.

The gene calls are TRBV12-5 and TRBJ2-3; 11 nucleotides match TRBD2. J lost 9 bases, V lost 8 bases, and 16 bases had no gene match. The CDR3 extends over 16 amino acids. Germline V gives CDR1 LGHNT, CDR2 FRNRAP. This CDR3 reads CASRKASGRTQFTQYF. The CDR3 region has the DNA TGTGCTAGTCGTAAGGCTAGCGGGAGGACCCAGTTCACGCAGTATTTT.

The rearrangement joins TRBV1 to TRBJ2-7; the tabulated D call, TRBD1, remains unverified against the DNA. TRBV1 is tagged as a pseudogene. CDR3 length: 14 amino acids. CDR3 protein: CTSSLRDRGYEQYF. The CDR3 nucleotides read TGCACCAGCAGCCTCCGGGACAGGGGATACGAGCAGTACTTC.

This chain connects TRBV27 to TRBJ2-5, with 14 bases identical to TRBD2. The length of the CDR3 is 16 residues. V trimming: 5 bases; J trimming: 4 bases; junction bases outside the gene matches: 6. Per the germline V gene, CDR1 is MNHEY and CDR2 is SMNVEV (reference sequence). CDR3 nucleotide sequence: TGTGCCAGCAGTCCCCGACTAGCGGGAGGGGTAGAGACCCAGTACTTC. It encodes CASSPRLAGGVETQYF.

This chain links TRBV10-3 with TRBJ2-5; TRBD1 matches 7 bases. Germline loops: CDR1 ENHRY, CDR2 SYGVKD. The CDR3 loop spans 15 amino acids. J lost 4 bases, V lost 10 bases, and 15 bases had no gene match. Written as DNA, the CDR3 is TGTGCCACCCGGACAGGATTGGGGGATGGAGAGACCCAGTACTTC. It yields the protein CATRTGLGDGETQYF.